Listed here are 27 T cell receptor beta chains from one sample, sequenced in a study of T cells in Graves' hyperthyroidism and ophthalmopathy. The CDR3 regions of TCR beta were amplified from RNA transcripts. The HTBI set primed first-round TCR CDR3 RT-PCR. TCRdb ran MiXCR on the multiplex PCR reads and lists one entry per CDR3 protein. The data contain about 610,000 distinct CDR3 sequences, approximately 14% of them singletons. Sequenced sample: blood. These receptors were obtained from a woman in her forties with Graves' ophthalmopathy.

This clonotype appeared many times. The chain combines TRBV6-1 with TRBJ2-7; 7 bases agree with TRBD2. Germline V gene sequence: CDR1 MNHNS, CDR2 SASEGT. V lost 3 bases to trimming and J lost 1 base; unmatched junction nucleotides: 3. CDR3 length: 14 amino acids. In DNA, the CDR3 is TGTGCCAGCAGTGAGAGCGGGACTTCCTACGAGCAGTACTTC. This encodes CASSESGTSYEQYF.

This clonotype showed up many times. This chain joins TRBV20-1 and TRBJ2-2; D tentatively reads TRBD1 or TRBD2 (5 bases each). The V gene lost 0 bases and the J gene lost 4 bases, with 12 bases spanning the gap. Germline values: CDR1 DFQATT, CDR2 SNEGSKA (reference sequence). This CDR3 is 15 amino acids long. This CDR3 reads CSARDGALGTGELFF. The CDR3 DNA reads TGCAGTGCTAGAGACGGGGCGTTAGGCACCGGGGAGCTGTTTTTT.

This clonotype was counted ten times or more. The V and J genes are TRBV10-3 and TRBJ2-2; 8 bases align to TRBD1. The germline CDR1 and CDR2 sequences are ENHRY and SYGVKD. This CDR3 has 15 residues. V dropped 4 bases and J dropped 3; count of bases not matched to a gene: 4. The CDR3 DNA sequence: TGTGCCATCAGTGCAGGGGGCGCGGACACCGGGGAGCTGTTTTTT. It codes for CAISAGGADTGELFF.

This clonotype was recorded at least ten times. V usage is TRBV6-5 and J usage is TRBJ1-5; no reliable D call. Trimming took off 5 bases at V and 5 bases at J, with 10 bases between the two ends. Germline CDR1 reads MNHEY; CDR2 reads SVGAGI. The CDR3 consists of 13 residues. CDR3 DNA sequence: TGTGCCAGCAGTATGGGATTTGATCAGCCCCAGCATTTT. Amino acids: CASSMGFDQPQHF.

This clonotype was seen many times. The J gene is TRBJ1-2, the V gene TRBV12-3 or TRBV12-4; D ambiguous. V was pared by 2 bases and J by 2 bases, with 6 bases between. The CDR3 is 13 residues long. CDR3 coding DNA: TGTGCCAGCAGTTTACTGGGCAACTATGGCTACACCTTC. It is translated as CASSLLGNYGYTF.

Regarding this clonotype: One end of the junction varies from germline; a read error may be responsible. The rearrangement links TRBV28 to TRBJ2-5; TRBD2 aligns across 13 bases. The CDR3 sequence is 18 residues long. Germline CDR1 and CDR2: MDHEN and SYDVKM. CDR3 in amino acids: CATSPGLAGPEVQETQYF. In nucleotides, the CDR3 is TGTGCCACCAGTCCGGGACTAGCGGGACCTGAGGTCCAAGAGACCCAGTACTTC.

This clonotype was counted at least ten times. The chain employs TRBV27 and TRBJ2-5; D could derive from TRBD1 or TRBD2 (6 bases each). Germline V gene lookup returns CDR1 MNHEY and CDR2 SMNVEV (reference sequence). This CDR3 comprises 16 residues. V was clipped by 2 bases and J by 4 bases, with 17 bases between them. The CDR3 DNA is TGTGCCAGCAGTTTAAGTCCTTGGGGGGCTTCAGAGACCCAGTACTTC. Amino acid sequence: CASSLSPWGASETQYF.

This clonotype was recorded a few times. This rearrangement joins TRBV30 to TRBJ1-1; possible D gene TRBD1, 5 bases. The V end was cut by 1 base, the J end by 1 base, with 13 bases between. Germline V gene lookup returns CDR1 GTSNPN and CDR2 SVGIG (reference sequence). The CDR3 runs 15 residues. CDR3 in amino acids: CAWSALDRGNTEAFF. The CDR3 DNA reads TGTGCCTGGAGTGCCCTTGATAGGGGGAACACTGAAGCTTTCTTT.

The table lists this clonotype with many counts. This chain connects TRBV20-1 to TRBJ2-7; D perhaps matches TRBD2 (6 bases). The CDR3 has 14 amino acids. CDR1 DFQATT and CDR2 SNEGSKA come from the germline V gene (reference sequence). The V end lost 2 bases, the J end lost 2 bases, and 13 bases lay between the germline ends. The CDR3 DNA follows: TGCAGTGCTAGACGGAGCGGGCCCACCTACGAGCAGTACTTC. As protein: CSARRSGPTYEQYF.

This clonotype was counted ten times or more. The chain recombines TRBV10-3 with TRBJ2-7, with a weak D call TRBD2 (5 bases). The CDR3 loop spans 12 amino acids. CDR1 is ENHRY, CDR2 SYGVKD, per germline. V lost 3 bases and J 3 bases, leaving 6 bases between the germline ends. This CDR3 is CAISEEGYEQYF. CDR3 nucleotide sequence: TGTGCCATCAGTGAAGAGGGCTACGAGCAGTACTTC.

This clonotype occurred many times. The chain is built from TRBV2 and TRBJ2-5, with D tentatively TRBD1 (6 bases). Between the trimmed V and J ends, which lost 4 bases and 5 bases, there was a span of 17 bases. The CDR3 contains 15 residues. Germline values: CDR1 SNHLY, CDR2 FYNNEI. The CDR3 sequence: CASSAMGANVETQYF. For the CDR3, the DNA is TGTGCCAGCAGTGCGATGGGGGCCAACGTGGAGACCCAGTACTTC.

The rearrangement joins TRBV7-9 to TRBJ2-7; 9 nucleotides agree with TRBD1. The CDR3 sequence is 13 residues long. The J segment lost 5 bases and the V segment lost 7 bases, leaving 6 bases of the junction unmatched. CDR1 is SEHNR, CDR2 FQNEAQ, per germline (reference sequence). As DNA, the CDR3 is TGTGCCAGCATCGGACAGGGGAGCCACGAGCAGTACTTC. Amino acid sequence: CASIGQGSHEQYF.

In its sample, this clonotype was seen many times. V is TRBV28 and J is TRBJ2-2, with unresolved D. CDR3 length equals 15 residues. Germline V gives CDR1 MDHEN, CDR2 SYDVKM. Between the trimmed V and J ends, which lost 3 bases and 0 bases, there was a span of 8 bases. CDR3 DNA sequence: TGTGCCAGCAGTTTTAGACAACCGAACACCGGGGAGCTGTTTTTT. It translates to CASSFRQPNTGELFF.

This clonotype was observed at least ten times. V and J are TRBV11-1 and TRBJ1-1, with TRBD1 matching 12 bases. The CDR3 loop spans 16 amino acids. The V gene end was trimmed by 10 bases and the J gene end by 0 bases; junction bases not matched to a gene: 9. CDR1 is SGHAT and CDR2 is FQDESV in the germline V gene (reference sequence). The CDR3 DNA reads TGTGCCATCAGGACCGGGACAGGGGGCATGAACACTGAAGCTTTCTTT. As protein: CAIRTGTGGMNTEAFF.

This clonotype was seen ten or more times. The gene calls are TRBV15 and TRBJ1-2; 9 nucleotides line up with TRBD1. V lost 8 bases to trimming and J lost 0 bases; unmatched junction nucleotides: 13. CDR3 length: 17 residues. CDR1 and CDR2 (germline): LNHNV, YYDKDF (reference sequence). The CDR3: CATARDRVSRANYGYTF. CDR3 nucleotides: TGTGCCACCGCCCGGGACAGGGTGTCCCGAGCTAACTATGGCTACACCTTC.

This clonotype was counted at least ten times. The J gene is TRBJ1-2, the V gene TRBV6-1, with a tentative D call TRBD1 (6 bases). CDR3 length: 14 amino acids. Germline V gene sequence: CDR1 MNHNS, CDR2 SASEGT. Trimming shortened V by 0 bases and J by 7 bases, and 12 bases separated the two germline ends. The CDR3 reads CASSEALRGAGYTF. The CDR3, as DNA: TGTGCCAGCAGTGAAGCGCTTCGGGGGGCTGGCTACACCTTC.

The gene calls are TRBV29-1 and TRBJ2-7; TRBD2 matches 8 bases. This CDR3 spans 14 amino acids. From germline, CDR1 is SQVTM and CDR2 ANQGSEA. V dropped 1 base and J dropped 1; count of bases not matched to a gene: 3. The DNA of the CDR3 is TGCAGCGTTGAAGTGGTAGCGGGGTCCTACGAGCAGTACTTC. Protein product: CSVEVVAGSYEQYF.

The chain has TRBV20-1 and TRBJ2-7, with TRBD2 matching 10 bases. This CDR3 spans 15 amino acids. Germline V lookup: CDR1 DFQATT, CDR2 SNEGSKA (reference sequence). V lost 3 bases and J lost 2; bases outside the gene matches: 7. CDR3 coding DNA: TGCAGTGCTAGGGGGCTAGCGGGAGTAACCTACGAGCAGTACTTC. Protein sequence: CSARGLAGVTYEQYF.

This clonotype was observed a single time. The CDR3 is CASSWWREVPQETQYF. The CDR3 coding sequence is TGTGCCAGCAGTTGGTGGAGGGAGGTACCCCAAGAGACCCAGTACTTC. This chain joins TRBV12-3 or TRBV12-4 and TRBJ2-5; maybe TRBD2 (6 bases). V lost 4 bases and J 1 base, leaving 16 bases between the germline ends. The CDR3 covers 16 residues.

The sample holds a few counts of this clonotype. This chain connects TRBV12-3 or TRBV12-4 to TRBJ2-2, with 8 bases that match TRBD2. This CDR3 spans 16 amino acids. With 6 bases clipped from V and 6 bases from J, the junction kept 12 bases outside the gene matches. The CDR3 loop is CASSLDRLAPSGELFF. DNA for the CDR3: TGTGCCAGCAGCCTAGACCGACTAGCGCCATCCGGGGAGCTGTTTTTT.

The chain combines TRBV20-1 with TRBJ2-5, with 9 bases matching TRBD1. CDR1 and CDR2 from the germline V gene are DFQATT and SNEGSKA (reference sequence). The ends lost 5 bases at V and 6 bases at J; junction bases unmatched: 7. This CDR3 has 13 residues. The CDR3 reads CSAYRDRVKTQYF. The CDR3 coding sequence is TGCAGTGCTTACCGGGACAGGGTAAAGACCCAGTACTTC.

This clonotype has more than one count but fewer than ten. Here the CDR3 reads CASSSGQRAPYEQYF. For the CDR3, the DNA is TGTGCCAGTAGTAGTGGTCAGCGGGCCCCCTACGAGCAGTACTTC. The chain uses TRBV19 and TRBJ2-7; perhaps TRBD2 as D (6 bases). The CDR3 is 15 residues long. The germline V gene has CDR1 LNHDA and CDR2 SQIVND (reference sequence). The V gene lost 4 bases and the J gene lost 2 bases, with 15 bases spanning the gap.

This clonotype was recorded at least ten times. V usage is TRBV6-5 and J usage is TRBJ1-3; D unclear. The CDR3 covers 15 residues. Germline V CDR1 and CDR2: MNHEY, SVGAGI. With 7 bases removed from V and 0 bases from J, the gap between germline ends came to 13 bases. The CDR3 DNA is TGTGCCAGCATTCCATCGTGGGGCTCTGGAAACACCATATATTTT. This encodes CASIPSWGSGNTIYF.

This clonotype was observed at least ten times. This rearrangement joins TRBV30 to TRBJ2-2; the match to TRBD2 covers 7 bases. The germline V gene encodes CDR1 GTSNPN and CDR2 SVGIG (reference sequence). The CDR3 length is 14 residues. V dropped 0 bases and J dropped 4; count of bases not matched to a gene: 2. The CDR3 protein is CAWSVLATTGELFF. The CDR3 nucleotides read TGTGCCTGGAGTGTACTAGCGACCACCGGGGAGCTGTTTTTT.

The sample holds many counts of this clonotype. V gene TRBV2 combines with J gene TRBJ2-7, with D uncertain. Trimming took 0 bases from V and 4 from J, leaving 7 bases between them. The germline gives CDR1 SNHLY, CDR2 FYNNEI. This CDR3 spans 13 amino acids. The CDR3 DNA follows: TGTGCCAGCAGTGAAGCGCTGGATTACGAGCAGTACTTC. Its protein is CASSEALDYEQYF.

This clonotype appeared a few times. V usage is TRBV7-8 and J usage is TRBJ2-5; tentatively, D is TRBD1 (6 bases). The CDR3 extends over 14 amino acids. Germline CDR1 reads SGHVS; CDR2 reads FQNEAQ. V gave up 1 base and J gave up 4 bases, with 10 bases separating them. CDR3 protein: CASSLEVRGETQYF. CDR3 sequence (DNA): TGTGCCAGCAGCTTAGAGGTCAGGGGAGAGACCCAGTACTTC.

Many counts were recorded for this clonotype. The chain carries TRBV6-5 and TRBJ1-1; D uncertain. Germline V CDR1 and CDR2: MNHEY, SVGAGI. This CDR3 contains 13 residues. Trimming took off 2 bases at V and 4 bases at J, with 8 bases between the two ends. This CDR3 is CASSYEESTEAFF. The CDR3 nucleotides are TGTGCCAGCAGTTACGAGGAGAGCACTGAAGCTTTCTTT.